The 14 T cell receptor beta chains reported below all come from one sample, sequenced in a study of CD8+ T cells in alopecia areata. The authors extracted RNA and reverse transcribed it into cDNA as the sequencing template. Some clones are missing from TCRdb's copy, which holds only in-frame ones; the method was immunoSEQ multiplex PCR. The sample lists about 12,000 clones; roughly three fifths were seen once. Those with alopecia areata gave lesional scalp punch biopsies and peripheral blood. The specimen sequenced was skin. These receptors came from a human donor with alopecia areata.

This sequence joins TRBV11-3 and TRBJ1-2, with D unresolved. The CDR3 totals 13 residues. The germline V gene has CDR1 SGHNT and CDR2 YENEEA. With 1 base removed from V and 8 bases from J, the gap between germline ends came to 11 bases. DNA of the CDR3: TGTGCCAGCAGCTTAGCGGCCCGGGCCGGCTACACCTTC. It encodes CASSLAARAGYTF.

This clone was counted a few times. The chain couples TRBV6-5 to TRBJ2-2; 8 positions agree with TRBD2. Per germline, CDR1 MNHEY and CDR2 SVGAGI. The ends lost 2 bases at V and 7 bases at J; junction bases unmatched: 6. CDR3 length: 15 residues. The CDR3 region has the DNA TGTGCCAGCAGTTACGGAGCGGGGGCGGGCGGGGAGCTGTTTTTT. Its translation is CASSYGAGAGGELFF.

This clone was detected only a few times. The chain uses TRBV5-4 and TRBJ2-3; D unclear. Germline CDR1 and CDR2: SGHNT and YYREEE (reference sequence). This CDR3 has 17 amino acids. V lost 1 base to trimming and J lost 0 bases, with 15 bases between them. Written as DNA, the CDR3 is TGTGCCAGCAGCTTGTTTCCCCGGCCTTCTAGCACAGATACGCAGTATTTT. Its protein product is CASSLFPRPSSTDTQYF.

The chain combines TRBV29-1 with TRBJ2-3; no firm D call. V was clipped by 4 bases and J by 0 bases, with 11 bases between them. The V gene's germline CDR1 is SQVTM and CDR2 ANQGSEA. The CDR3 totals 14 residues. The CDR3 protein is CSVVGYTSTDTQYF. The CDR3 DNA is TGCAGCGTTGTCGGGTACACTAGCACAGATACGCAGTATTTT.

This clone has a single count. CDR3: CASSAPRGSIMGQYF. DNA for the CDR3: TGTGCCAGCAGCGCACCAAGAGGCTCGATTATGGGGCAGTATTTT. The chain couples TRBV9 to TRBJ2-3; the D is unclear. Trimming pared 3 bases from V and 11 bases from J, leaving 22 bases between. Per germline, CDR1 SGDLS and CDR2 YYNGEE. This CDR3 comprises 15 residues.

CDR3 in amino acids: CASSLNGPNTGELFF. The DNA for the CDR3 is TGTGCCAGCAGCTTGAACGGTCCGAACACCGGGGAGCTGTTTTTT. This chain joins TRBV7-2 and TRBJ2-2; D unresolved. This CDR3 spans 15 amino acids. Trimming stripped 3 bases from V and 0 bases from J, with 8 bases between. Germline values: CDR1 SGHTA, CDR2 FQGNSA.

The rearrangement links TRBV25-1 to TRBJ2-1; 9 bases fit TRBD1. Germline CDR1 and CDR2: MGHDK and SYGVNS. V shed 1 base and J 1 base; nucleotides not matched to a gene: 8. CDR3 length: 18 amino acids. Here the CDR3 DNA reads TGTGCCAGCAGTGAATCCCCCTCGGGACAGGGTTCCTACAATGAGCAGTTCTTC. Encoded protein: CASSESPSGQGSYNEQFF.

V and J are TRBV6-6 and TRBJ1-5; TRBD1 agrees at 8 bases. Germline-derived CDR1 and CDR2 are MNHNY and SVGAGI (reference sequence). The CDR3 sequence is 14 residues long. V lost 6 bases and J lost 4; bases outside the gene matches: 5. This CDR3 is CASSGGDRNQPQHF. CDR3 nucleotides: TGTGCCAGCAGCGGAGGGGACAGGAATCAGCCCCAGCATTTT.

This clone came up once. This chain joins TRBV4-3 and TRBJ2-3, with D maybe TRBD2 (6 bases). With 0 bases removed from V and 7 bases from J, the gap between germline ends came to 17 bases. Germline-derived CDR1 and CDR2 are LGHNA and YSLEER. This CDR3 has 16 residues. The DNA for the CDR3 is TGCGCCAGCAGCCAAGAGGTACCTCCGGGGGATAATACGCAGTATTTT. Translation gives CASSQEVPPGDNTQYF.

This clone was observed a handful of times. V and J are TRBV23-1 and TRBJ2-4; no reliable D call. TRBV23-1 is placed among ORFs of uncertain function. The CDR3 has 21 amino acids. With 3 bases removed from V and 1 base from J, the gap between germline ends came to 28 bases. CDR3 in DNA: TGCGCCAGCAGTCAGAGGCTATCGCGCATAAAGCCCGTGGGCGCCAAAAACATTCAGTACTTC. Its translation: CASSQRLSRIKPVGAKNIQYF.

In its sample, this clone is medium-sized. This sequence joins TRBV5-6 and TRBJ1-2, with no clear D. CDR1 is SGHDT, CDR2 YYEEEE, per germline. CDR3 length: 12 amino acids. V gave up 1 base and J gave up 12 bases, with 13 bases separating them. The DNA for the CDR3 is TGTGCCAGCAGCTTGCCGACCCAGGTGGACACCTTC. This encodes CASSLPTQVDTF.

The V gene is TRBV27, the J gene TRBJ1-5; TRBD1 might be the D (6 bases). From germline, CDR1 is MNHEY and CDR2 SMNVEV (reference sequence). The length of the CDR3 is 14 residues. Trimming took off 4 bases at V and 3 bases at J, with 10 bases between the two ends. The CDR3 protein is CASSSRGINQPQHF. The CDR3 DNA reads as TGTGCCAGCAGTTCCAGGGGAATCAATCAGCCCCAGCATTTT.

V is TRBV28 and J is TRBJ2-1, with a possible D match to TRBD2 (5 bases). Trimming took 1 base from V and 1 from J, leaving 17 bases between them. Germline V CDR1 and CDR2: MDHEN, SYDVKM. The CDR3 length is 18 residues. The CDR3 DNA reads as TGTGCCAGCAGTTTATTTAGCTTGAGGAGGCCTTCCTACAATGAGCAGTTCTTC. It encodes CASSLFSLRRPSYNEQFF.

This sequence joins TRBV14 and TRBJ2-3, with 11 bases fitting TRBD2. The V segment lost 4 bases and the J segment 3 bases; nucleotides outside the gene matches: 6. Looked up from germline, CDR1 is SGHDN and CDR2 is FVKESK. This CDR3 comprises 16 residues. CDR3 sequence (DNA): TGTGCCAGCAGCCCAAAAAGACTAGCGGGGACAGATACGCAGTATTTT. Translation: CASSPKRLAGTDTQYF.